Following are 21 T cell receptor beta chains from one sample sequenced in a study of tumor-infiltrating lymphocytes in primary liver carcinoma. TCR beta cDNA was prepared out of 450 to 500 ng total RNA by means of a constant-region primer. Slightly modified ARM-PCR, run as three nested multiplex PCR rounds, produced the TCR beta libraries. TRBV1-TRBV30 forward and Cbeta reverse primers drove the first two roughly 10-cycle rounds. Using its own MiXCR run on the multiplex PCR reads, TCRdb lists one record per CDR3 protein. The table includes 300,000 to 400,000 distinct CDR3 sequences, around three fifths detected once. Germline DNA was extracted alongside blood RNA, which was obtained from unsorted whole blood. What was sequenced was peripheral blood. Every receptor here comes from a man in his forties with primary liver carcinoma and hepatitis B virus infection.

This clonotype was seen many times. The junction does not match germline at one end; this may be a read error. The chain carries TRBV5-4 and TRBJ2-3, with TRBD1 matching over 8 bases. Germline CDR1 SGHNT, CDR2 YYREEE (reference sequence). This CDR3 contains 14 residues. In nucleotides, the CDR3 is TGCGCCAGCAGTCCCGGACAGGGAGGAGATACGCAGTATTTT. Translation gives CASSPGQGGDTQYF.

To note about this clonotype: A read error may produce the germline difference seen at one junction end. The V and J genes are TRBV18 and TRBJ2-2, with D perhaps TRBD1 (5 bases). This CDR3 comprises 14 residues. CDR1 KGHSH and CDR2 LQKENI come from the germline V gene. This CDR3 is CANSLFRDTGELFF. In DNA, the CDR3 is TGTGCCAACTCACTCTTCAGGGACACCGGGGAGCTGTTTTTT.

V gene TRBV4-1 combines with J gene TRBJ2-7; D is uncertain. V was pared by 0 bases and J by 5 bases, with 11 bases between. This CDR3 is 14 amino acids long. CDR1 and CDR2 from the germline V gene are MGHRA and YSYEKL. CDR3 in amino acids: CASSQETPVDEQYF. DNA of the CDR3: TGCGCCAGCAGCCAAGAGACCCCTGTTGACGAGCAGTACTTC.

As to this clonotype: No conserved phenylalanine or tryptophan is present at the end of the CDR3, so a read error is the likely explanation. The gene calls are TRBV11-2 and TRBJ2-5, with D possibly matching TRBD2 (6 bases). This CDR3 has 14 amino acids. V lost 3 bases, J lost 5 bases, and 13 bases lay in between. Germline-derived CDR1 and CDR2 are SGHAT and FQNNGV. The CDR3 region is CASSFSGEEETQYS. The CDR3 DNA reads TGTGCCAGCAGCTTTAGCGGTGAGGAGGAGACCCAGTACTCC.

V gene TRBV2 combines with J gene TRBJ2-1; D call uncertain. CDR3 size: 15 residues. Germline V gene data show CDR1 as SNHLY and CDR2 as FYNNEI. The V and J ends lost 7 bases and 10 bases respectively, with 23 bases between them. The CDR3 protein is CASILARSPQPEQFF. The CDR3 nucleotides read TGTGCCAGCATTCTCGCAAGGAGCCCCCAGCCAGAGCAGTTCTTC.

Note on this clonotype: One end of the junction fails to match germline, which may point to a read error. This sequence joins TRBV12-3 or TRBV12-4 and TRBJ2-7; the match to TRBD2 covers 8 bases. The CDR3 covers 15 residues. CDR3 in amino acids: CDSSFGRGYSYERYF. The CDR3 coding sequence is TGTGACAGCAGTTTCGGGAGGGGATACTCCTACGAGCGGTACTTC.

In the case of this clonotype: A junction boundary mismatches the germline segment, possibly from a read error. The chain has TRBV6-5 and TRBJ2-7; D is tentatively TRBD1 or TRBD2 (5 bases each). Germline assignment: CDR1 MNHEY and CDR2 SVGAGI. This CDR3 has 11 amino acids. The CDR3: CTSRGAYEQYF. CDR3 nucleotides: TGTACCAGCAGAGGGGCTTACGAGCAGTACTTC.

The chain employs TRBV28 and TRBJ2-3; D possibly matches TRBD1 or TRBD2 (5 bases each). The V and J ends lost 8 bases and 4 bases respectively, with 13 bases between them. Germline CDR1 and CDR2: MDHEN and SYDVKM. This CDR3 is built from 13 residues. CDR3: CASQPGQADTQYF. In DNA, the CDR3 is TGTGCCAGCCAACCGGGGCAGGCAGATACGCAGTATTTT.

This clonotype has just a few counts. V gene TRBV28 combines with J gene TRBJ2-7; the match to TRBD1 covers 11 bases. This CDR3 spans 13 amino acids. V trimming: 8 bases; J trimming: 5 bases; junction bases outside the gene matches: 5. Germline V gene lookup returns CDR1 MDHEN and CDR2 SYDVKM. The DNA of the CDR3 is TGTGCCAGCCTAGGGGGACAGGGGGACGAGCAGTACTTC. This codes for CASLGGQGDEQYF.

In its sample, this clonotype was seen many times. The chain employs TRBV13 and TRBJ2-1; TRBD1 matches 8 bases. The length of the CDR3 is 16 residues. Germline CDR1 reads PRHDT; CDR2 reads FYEKMQ (reference sequence). V dropped 5 bases and J dropped 12; count of bases not matched to a gene: 18. The CDR3 spells CASSKETGGMRDRQFF. CDR3 DNA: TGTGCCAGCAGCAAAGAAACAGGGGGTATGCGCGATCGGCAGTTCTTC.

The chain employs TRBV30 and TRBJ2-5; the D gene is possibly TRBD1 (6 bases). Germline values: CDR1 GTSNPN, CDR2 SVGIG (reference sequence). Trimming removed 0 bases at V and 2 bases at J, with 13 bases between. The CDR3 loop spans 15 amino acids. In nucleotides, the CDR3 is TGTGCCTGGAGTGTACTGACAGGACATCAAGAGACCCAGTACTTC. Protein product: CAWSVLTGHQETQYF.

Turning to this clonotype: One junction end does not reproduce the germline sequence, and a read error may be involved. This chain links TRBV28 with TRBJ1-5; 11 nucleotides match TRBD1. The CDR3 sequence is 16 residues long. Germline V gene data show CDR1 as MDHEN and CDR2 as SYDVKM. CDR3: CASSLFGDRGNQSQHF. Written as DNA, the CDR3 is TGTGCCAGTAGTTTATTTGGGGACAGGGGGAATCAGTCCCAGCATTTT.

Of note for this clonotype: This may be a read error: a much more frequent sequence differs by one nucleotide. The chain joins TRBV11-1 to TRBJ2-2, with D possibly matching TRBD1 (7 bases). The germline CDR1 and CDR2 sequences are SGHAT and FQDESV (reference sequence). The ends were cut back, 7 bases at V and 4 bases at J, with 16 bases in the middle. The CDR3 has 15 amino acids. CDR3: CASIPEGAGTGELFF. The CDR3 nucleotides read TGTGCCAGCATCCCGGAGGGGGCGGGCACCGGGGAGCTGTTTTTT.

To note about this clonotype: This sequence may be a read error, since a much larger clone differs from it by one base. The V gene is TRBV4-3, the J gene TRBJ2-3; 10 nucleotides agree with TRBD2. Germline loops: CDR1 LGHNA, CDR2 YSLEER. Losses at the gene ends were 0 bases for V and 8 bases for J; bases not matched to a gene: 8. The CDR3 length is 16 residues. CDR3 coding DNA: TGCGCCAGCAGCCAAGACCTCCTGACTAGCGGGTCTACGCAGTATTTT. This codes for CASSQDLLTSGSTQYF.

On this clonotype: A read error may account for a junction end that differs from germline. The J gene is TRBJ2-7, the V gene TRBV5-4; D is possibly TRBD2 (6 bases). The CDR3 is 14 amino acids. Germline CDR1 SGHNT, CDR2 YYREEE (reference sequence). CDR3 sequence (DNA): TGTGTCAGCAGCTTAACGGGGAGGTCCTACAAGCAGTACTTC. This translates into CVSSLTGRSYKQYF.

Remarks on this clonotype: At one end the junction does not follow the germline gene, possibly because of a read error. The gene calls are TRBV5-1 and TRBJ2-1; D is perhaps TRBD2 (5 bases). The CDR3 is 15 residues long. The germline CDR1 and CDR2 sequences are SGHRS and YFSETQ. CDR3 DNA: TGCGCTAGCAGCTTGGACGGGATTTCCTACAATGAGCAGTTCTTC. Residues: CASSLDGISYNEQFF.

This clonotype was detected a few times. V and J are TRBV30 and TRBJ2-7; no clear D. This CDR3 comprises 12 residues. Germline V gene lookup returns CDR1 GTSNPN and CDR2 SVGIG (reference sequence). Deletions cut 3 bases from V and 3 bases from J, with 9 bases between. CDR3 DNA: TGTGCCTGGAGGGTTAGCATCTACGAGCAGTACTTC. Translating gives CAWRVSIYEQYF.

Points on this clonotype: The junction departs from the called germline gene at one end, perhaps through a read error. J is TRBJ2-2 and V is TRBV11-2; D possibly matches TRBD1 or TRBD2 (5 bases each). The CDR3 spans 13 residues. CDR1 and CDR2 from the germline V gene are SGHAT and FQNNGV. CDR3 nucleotide sequence: TGTGCCATCAGCCGGGGCAGCACCGGGGAGCTGTTTTTT. Its protein product is CAISRGSTGELFF.

This clonotype was seen many times. The V call is TRBV4-1, the J call TRBJ2-3; no firm D call. The CDR3 contains 14 residues. The V end lost 5 bases, the J end lost 5 bases, and 14 bases lay between the germline ends. Germline CDR1 reads MGHRA; CDR2 reads YSYEKL. CDR3 in DNA: TGCGCCAGCAGCTTACGACAAGCCGAAGATACGCAGTATTTT. It codes for CASSLRQAEDTQYF.

V gene TRBV30 combines with J gene TRBJ2-7, with TRBD1 matching over 9 bases. Germline-derived CDR1 and CDR2 are GTSNPN and SVGIG (reference sequence). This CDR3 contains 13 residues. Trimming took 1 base from V and 4 from J; bases not matched to a gene: 2. The CDR3: CAWSETGGYEQYF. CDR3 bases: TGTGCCTGGAGTGAGACAGGGGGATACGAGCAGTACTTC.

With regard to this clonotype: A read error may produce the germline difference seen at one junction end. This chain connects TRBV12-3 or TRBV12-4 to TRBJ2-2; D could derive from TRBD1 or TRBD2 (5 bases each). The CDR3 loop spans 14 amino acids. The CDR3 sequence: CASTHYKGIGKLFF. The CDR3 coding sequence is TGTGCCAGCACCCACTACAAGGGGATCGGGAAGCTGTTTTTT.